There are a few counts of the clone carrying this TCR beta chain. This entry is derived from a study of cytomegalovirus exposure and HLA in healthy donors. At the level of the study: Drawn from HLA-typed donors, around 85 million unique TCRs were held in an early data release.

Germline loops: CDR1 SGHTA, CDR2 FQGNSA. Trimming removed 2 bases from V and 0 bases from J, with 14 bases in between. The length of the CDR3 is 17 residues. The PCR had 60 Vbeta and 13 Jbeta primers. Some clones are missing from TCRdb's copy, which holds only in-frame ones; the method was immunoSEQ multiplex PCR. This sample yields 110,000 to 150,000 clones, of which about 82% are seen a single time; less than 4% belongs to the top ten. The material sequenced was PBMCs. The sequence was obtained from a male donor in good health and CMV-seronegative. This chain connects TRBV7-2 to TRBJ2-1, with D tentatively TRBD2 (5 bases). The CDR3 DNA follows: TGTGCCAGCAGCTTAAAAGGTAGCGCAAGCTCCTACAATGAGCAGTTCTTC. This codes for CASSLKGSASSYNEQFF.